This T cell receptor (beta chain) was retrieved from a study of T cells in Graves' hyperthyroidism and ophthalmopathy. Overall study results and limits: A model using 13 V-J features told ophthalmopathy apart from stable hyperthyroidism.

Germline CDR1 reads SGHVS; CDR2 reads FNYEAQ. The CDR3 runs to 16 residues. Trimming stripped 2 bases from V and 4 bases from J, with 17 bases between. The study excluded patients with uncontrolled infection, other autoimmune disease, pregnancy or lactation. Comments on this clonotype: The antigen is unknown.

Amplification yielded TCR beta CDR3 regions, with RNA transcripts as the source. The TCR CDR3 first-round RT-PCR relied on the HTBI primer set. TCRdb analysed the multiplex PCR reads with MiXCR anew, one entry per CDR3 protein. The table lists 490,000 or so distinct CDR3 sequences, 40% to 55% of them singletons. This sequence was found in an adult woman with Graves' disease, either hyperthyroidism or ophthalmopathy (not recorded which). V usage is TRBV7-6 and J usage is TRBJ2-5; unclear D gene. Sequences were obtained from peripheral blood or thyroid tissue (not recorded which). Written as DNA, the CDR3 is TGTGCCAGCAGCTTACTCCCGGAGCGTGCGCGAGAGACCCAGTACTTC. Its translation is CASSLLPERARETQYF.